A selection of T cell receptor beta chains follows, all from one sample in a study of Graves' ophthalmopathy and Graves' hyperthyroidism. TCRdb re-derived calls from the multiplex PCR reads in MiXCR, one entry per CDR3 protein. The table has 400,000 to 500,000 distinct CDR3 sequences, around 21% seen once. The sample consisted of peripheral blood. Receptors originate from a woman aged 18-35 years with stable Graves' hyperthyroidism. Each CDR3 is given with its conserved first and last residue. A D gene is named only where the DNA matches it firmly. Size tells how often a clone was seen (once, few, many) or the class of an expanded clone, and some rows leave it out.

length: 14; V: TRBV2; size: many; D: NA; J: TRBJ2-7; DNA: TGTGCCAGCAGTGAAGCGCAGAATTCCTACGAGCAGTACTTT; CDR3: CASSEAQNSYEQYF
length: 13; V: TRBV20-1; size: many; D: NA; J: TRBJ2-5; DNA: TGCAGTGCTAGAGTGATCGTTGGGGAGACCCAGTACTTC; CDR3: CSARVIVGETQYF
length: 13; V: TRBV6-1; size: NA; D: NA; J: TRBJ2-2; DNA: TGTGCCAGCGTGAGGTGGGACACCGGGGAGCTGTTTTTT; CDR3: CASVRWDTGELFF
length: 12; V: TRBV24-1; size: NA; D: NA; J: TRBJ1-2; DNA: TGTGCCACCAGTGACCGGGCCGAGAGCTACACCTTC; CDR3: CATSDRAESYTF
length: 16; V: TRBV24-1; size: many; D: NA; J: TRBJ1-5; DNA: TGTGCCACCAGTGATACAACGGACGGGCTTAATCAGCCCCAGCATTTT; CDR3: CATSDTTDGLNQPQHF
length: 16; V: TRBV12-3/TRBV12-4; size: many; D: NA; J: TRBJ1-6; DNA: TGTGCCAGCAGTTCCGGGGGACGGCCTCCTAATTCACCCCTCCACTTT; CDR3: CASSSGGRPPNSPLHF
length: 12; V: TRBV12-3/TRBV12-4; size: many; D: TRBD1; J: TRBJ2-3; DNA: TGTGCCAGCAGTCCACAGGGGGATACGCAGTATTTT; CDR3: CASSPQGDTQYF
length: 14; V: TRBV6-4; size: many; D: NA; J: TRBJ2-2; DNA: TGTGCCAGCAGTGACTCGATCGACACCGGGGAGCTGTTTTTT; CDR3: CASSDSIDTGELFF
length: 17; V: TRBV2; size: many; D: NA; J: TRBJ2-5; DNA: TGTGCCAGCAGTGAAGGAGTTTCTACAGGGAAGGAGGAGACCCAGTACTTC; CDR3: CASSEGVSTGKEETQYF
length: 13; V: TRBV27; size: NA; D: TRBD1; J: TRBJ1-2; DNA: TGTGCCAGCAGTCCACAGGGGGTATATGGCTACACCTTC; CDR3: CASSPQGVYGYTF
length: 16; V: TRBV4-1; size: NA; D: TRBD1; J: TRBJ1-6; DNA: TGCGCCAGCAGCCAAGAACAGGGGGCTGGGAATTCACCCCTCCACTTT; CDR3: CASSQEQGAGNSPLHF
length: 13; V: TRBV12-5; size: NA; D: TRBD1; J: TRBJ1-6; DNA: TGTGCTAGTGGAAGGACAGGGAGATCACCCCTCCACTTT; CDR3: CASGRTGRSPLHF
length: 14; V: TRBV11-2; size: many; D: NA; J: TRBJ2-4; DNA: TGTGCCAGCAGCAGCCCCCGGGCCAAAAACATTCAGTACTTC; CDR3: CASSSPRAKNIQYF
length: 16; V: TRBV7-3; size: many; D: NA; J: TRBJ1-6; DNA: TGTGCCAGCAGCTTAACCCCAAAGGCTGAGGGATCACCCCTCCACTTT; CDR3: CASSLTPKAEGSPLHF
length: 13; V: TRBV20-1; size: many; D: NA; J: TRBJ1-5; DNA: TGCAGTGCTAGACAGGGATCGGTTCAGCCCCAGCATTTT; CDR3: CSARQGSVQPQHF
length: 14; V: TRBV2; size: few; D: NA; J: TRBJ2-4; DNA: TGTGCCAGCAGTGAACAGGGATCCAAAAACATTCAGTACTTC; CDR3: CASSEQGSKNIQYF
length: 14; V: TRBV12-3/TRBV12-4; size: many; D: NA; J: TRBJ1-2; DNA: TGTGCCAGCAGTCCCGACGGACGGAACTATGGCTACACCTTC; CDR3: CASSPDGRNYGYTF
length: 14; V: TRBV6-1; size: many; D: NA; J: TRBJ2-5; DNA: TGTGCCAGCAGCCCCTCGGGGTTAGCGGAGACCCAGTACTTC; CDR3: CASSPSGLAETQYF
length: 11; V: TRBV20-1; size: many; D: NA; J: TRBJ2-7; DNA: TGCAGTGCTAGGGCACACTACGAGCAGTACTTC; CDR3: CSARAHYEQYF
length: 15; V: TRBV5-1; size: many; D: NA; J: TRBJ2-2; DNA: TGCGCCAGCAGCTTTGGGGACGGTGGGACCGGGGAGCTGTTTTTT; CDR3: CASSFGDGGTGELFF
length: 15; V: TRBV7-2; size: NA; D: NA; J: TRBJ2-7; DNA: TGTGCCAGCAGCTTGGTTGGCGTAGCGCCCTACGAGCAGTACTTC; CDR3: CASSLVGVAPYEQYF
length: 12; V: TRBV28; size: many; D: NA; J: TRBJ2-7; DNA: TGTGCCAGCAGGCTAGGACAGAACGAGCAGTACTTC; CDR3: CASRLGQNEQYF
length: 14; V: TRBV6-2/TRBV6-3; size: many; D: NA; J: TRBJ2-2; DNA: TGTGCCAGCAGTTACGGGGAGGAATCCGGGGAGCTGTTTTTT; CDR3: CASSYGEESGELFF
length: 13; V: TRBV20-1; size: many; D: NA; J: TRBJ2-5; DNA: TGCAGTGCTAGTAGTACTCCCCAAGAGACCCAGTACTTC; CDR3: CSASSTPQETQYF
length: 13; V: TRBV30; size: NA; D: NA; J: TRBJ2-5; DNA: TGTGCCTGGAGTCCAACCCGAAAGGAGACCCAGTACTTC; CDR3: CAWSPTRKETQYF
length: 13; V: TRBV12-3/TRBV12-4; size: NA; D: NA; J: TRBJ1-2; DNA: TGTGCCAGCAGTTTTCAGGGGTACGGCGGCTACACCTTC; CDR3: CASSFQGYGGYTF
length: 13; V: TRBV30; size: many; D: TRBD1; J: TRBJ1-1; DNA: TGTGCCTGGAGTTGGACAGGGGGCACTGAAGCTTTCTTT; CDR3: CAWSWTGGTEAFF
length: 13; V: TRBV30; size: NA; D: NA; J: TRBJ1-2; DNA: TGTGCCTGGAGTAGAGGCCAGGAAAGAGGCTACACCTTC; CDR3: CAWSRGQERGYTF
length: 16; V: TRBV10-2; size: many; D: TRBD2; J: TRBJ2-2; DNA: TGCGCCAGCAGCCAAACTAGCGGGAGAATAATCGGGGAGCTGTTTTTT; CDR3: CASSQTSGRIIGELFF
length: 13; V: TRBV30; size: few; D: NA; J: TRBJ1-6; DNA: TGTGCCCCGAGAGGGCAGGGTAATTCACCCCTCCACTTT; CDR3: CAPRGQGNSPLHF
length: 15; V: TRBV7-2; size: many; D: TRBD2; J: TRBJ2-5; DNA: TGTGCCAGCAGCTTAGCCGCAGCGGGAGAGGTGACCCAGTACTTC; CDR3: CASSLAAAGEVTQYF
length: 17; V: TRBV4-1; size: NA; D: NA; J: TRBJ2-2; DNA: TGCGCCAGCAGCCAAGTTTCTGTACCCGCGAACACCGGGGAGCTGTTTTTT; CDR3: CASSQVSVPANTGELFF
length: 19; V: TRBV6-2/TRBV6-3; size: many; D: TRBD2; J: TRBJ2-5; DNA: TGTGCCAGCAGTTACTCAGGACTAGCGGGAGCCGCGTCTGAAGAGACCCAGTACTTC; CDR3: CASSYSGLAGAASEETQYF
length: 17; V: TRBV6-5; size: NA; D: TRBD1; J: TRBJ1-5; DNA: TGTGCCAGCAGTTACTCAAGGGACAGGGCAAGAGATCAGCCCCAGCATTTT; CDR3: CASSYSRDRARDQPQHF
length: 12; V: TRBV7-9; size: many; D: NA; J: TRBJ2-7; DNA: TGTGCCAGCAGCTTAACCATGCTCGAGCAGTACTTC; CDR3: CASSLTMLEQYF
length: 15; V: TRBV11-2; size: few; D: NA; J: TRBJ2-3; DNA: TGTGCCAGCAGCTTAGGGTCGGTCAACACAGATACGCAGTATTTT; CDR3: CASSLGSVNTDTQYF
length: 14; V: TRBV6-2/TRBV6-3; size: many; D: NA; J: TRBJ2-7; DNA: TGTGCCAGCAATAGAGGGGTCCAGCGCTACGAGCAGTACTTC; CDR3: CASNRGVQRYEQYF
length: 15; V: TRBV24-1; size: NA; D: TRBD1; J: TRBJ2-5; DNA: TGTGCCACCAGTGATTCCAGGACAGGCTTTGAGGCCCAGTACTTC; CDR3: CATSDSRTGFEAQYF
length: 13; V: TRBV2; size: NA; D: NA; J: TRBJ1-2; DNA: TGTGCCAGCAGACTAGACAGATCCAATGGCTACACCTTC; CDR3: CASRLDRSNGYTF
length: 18; V: TRBV7-9; size: many; D: NA; J: TRBJ2-7; DNA: TGTGCCAGCAGCTTAGCCACAGGTGACTTCCTAAGGGGCTACGAGCAGTACTTC; CDR3: CASSLATGDFLRGYEQYF
length: 14; V: TRBV6-1; size: NA; D: TRBD1; J: TRBJ1-2; DNA: TGTGCCAGCAAGGTCGACAGGGGGGAATATGGCTACACCTTC; CDR3: CASKVDRGEYGYTF
length: 14; V: TRBV30; size: few; D: TRBD2; J: TRBJ2-7; DNA: TGTGCCTGGGGGGGAGGGGACTACTCCTACGAGCAGTACTTC; CDR3: CAWGGGDYSYEQYF
length: 13; V: TRBV6-1; size: few; D: NA; J: TRBJ1-2; DNA: TGTGCCAGCAAGATAGGCGTTAACTATGGCTACACCTTC; CDR3: CASKIGVNYGYTF
length: 16; V: TRBV6-2/TRBV6-3; size: NA; D: NA; J: TRBJ2-5; DNA: TGTGCCAGCACTCCTATTCCCACGGGGACGGAGGAGACCCAGTACTTC; CDR3: CASTPIPTGTEETQYF
length: 14; V: TRBV20-1; size: many; D: NA; J: TRBJ2-7; DNA: TGCAGTGCTAGTGGAGGGCCCCTCTCCTACGAGCAGTACTTC; CDR3: CSASGGPLSYEQYF
length: 14; V: TRBV2; size: many; D: NA; J: TRBJ1-1; DNA: TGTGCCAGCAGCCAACAGGGAGTGAACACTGAAGCTTTCTTT; CDR3: CASSQQGVNTEAFF
length: 13; V: TRBV29-1; size: many; D: NA; J: TRBJ1-5; DNA: TGCAGCGTTGTAGACGGGTTGGGTCAGCCCCAGCATTTT; CDR3: CSVVDGLGQPQHF